This T cell receptor (beta chain) comes out of a study of beta chain features in type 1 diabetes. Overall study context: Across every sample, 85 million to 120 million sorted cells were examined in total. The study's findings and limits: Equally in patients and controls, PCR might preferentially amplify shorter templates.

Reverse transcription of all isolated RNA meant that expressed TCRB transcripts were sequenced. TCRdb's table, derived via immunoSEQ multiplex PCR, lists solely in-frame clones and lacks some. The sample shows almost 350,000 clones, roughly 8% of them seen only once. Note on this clone: The antigen remains unidentified.

CD4+ naive, central memory, regulatory and stem cell-like memory cells were sorted via CD45RO/CCR7/CD25/CD127/CD95/CD27. The specimen sequenced was central memory CD4+ T cells from blood. The sequence derives from a woman aged 18-29 years in good health.

The CDR3 here is CASSSKTGYTETQYF. The CDR3 nucleotides read TGTGCCAGCAGCTCAAAAACAGGGTATACGGAGACCCAGTACTTC. This chain uses TRBV7-2 with TRBJ2-5; TRBD1 is a possible D gene (6 bases). This CDR3 region has 15 residues. The V gene lost 4 bases and the J gene lost 5 bases, with 17 bases spanning the gap. Per the germline V gene, CDR1 is SGHTA and CDR2 is FQGNSA.